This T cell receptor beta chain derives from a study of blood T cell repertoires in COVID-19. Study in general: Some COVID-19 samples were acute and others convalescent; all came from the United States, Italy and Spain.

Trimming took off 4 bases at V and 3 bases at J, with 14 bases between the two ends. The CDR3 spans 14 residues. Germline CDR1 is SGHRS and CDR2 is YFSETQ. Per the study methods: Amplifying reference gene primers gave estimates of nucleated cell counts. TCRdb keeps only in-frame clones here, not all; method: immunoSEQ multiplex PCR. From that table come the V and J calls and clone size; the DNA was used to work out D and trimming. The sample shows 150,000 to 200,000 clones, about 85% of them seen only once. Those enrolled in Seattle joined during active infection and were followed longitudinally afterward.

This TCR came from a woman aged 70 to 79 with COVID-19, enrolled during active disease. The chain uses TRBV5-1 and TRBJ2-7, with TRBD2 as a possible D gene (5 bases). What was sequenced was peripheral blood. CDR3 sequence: CASSPERSGYEQYV. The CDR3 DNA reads TGCGCCAGCAGCCCCGAGCGGAGCGGCTACGAGCAGTACGTC.